Below, one TCR beta chain is given with its context. Its antigen is currently unknown. The data belong to a study of T-cell memory formation after mild COVID-19. The germline gives CDR1 MGHDK, CDR2 SYGVNS. J lost 5 bases, V lost 1 base, and 2 bases had no gene match. The CDR3 consists of 14 residues. Study-level points and caveats: Day 15 to 85 contracting clones showed balanced CD4/CD8; day 15 to 37 expanders favored CD4+. The finding that pre-infection memory included some responding clones suggested that cross-reactive memory joined.

TCR alpha and TCR beta cDNA libraries carrying sample barcodes and UMIs were produced by 5'RACE using constant-segment primers. TCRdb recomputed calls from the 5' RACE reads with MiXCR, one row per CDR3 protein. This table holds about 57,000 distinct CDR3 sequences, more than 10% found once. The clonotype comes from a man between 18 and 29 years old who had mild COVID-19 (a few samples of this study predate the infection). Cell type and time point are not known. The source material was PBMCs or a T cell subset sorted from them (not recorded which). V usage is TRBV25-1 and J usage is TRBJ1-1, with TRBD1 matching over 9 bases. CDR3 sequence reads: CASSEWDRDTEAFF. The CDR3 coding sequence is TGTGCCAGCAGTGAATGGGACAGGGATACTGAAGCTTTCTTT.